The clone carrying this T cell receptor (beta chain) was recorded once. The CDR3 has 17 residues. The germline V gene encodes CDR1 SGHDN and CDR2 FVKESK. Trimming took off 3 bases at V and 8 bases at J, with 25 bases between the two ends. This specimen comes from a study of T cell responses to AZD1222 COVID-19 vaccine. Data came from immunoSEQ multiplex PCR; TCRdb stores just in-frame clones and leaves some out. The sample shows 120,000 or so clones, 80% to 90% of them seen only once. This receptor was identified in an adult who received the AZD1222 COVID-19 vaccine. This chain uses TRBV14 with TRBJ1-2; no firm D call. The sequencing used peripheral blood, collected 28 days after the second AZD1222 dose. CDR3 region: CASSHLLGKGELFGYTF. In DNA, the CDR3 is TGTGCCAGCAGCCACCTCCTAGGCAAGGGTGAGCTCTTCGGCTACACCTTC.